The next 11 T cell receptor beta chains were all read from a single sample in a study of blood T cell repertoires in COVID-19. Generated by immunoSEQ multiplex PCR, the TCRdb table keeps only in-frame clones and is missing some. The sample shows about 380,000 clones, more than 75% of them seen only once. Material for sequencing was peripheral blood. The source is a human donor with acute or convalescent COVID-19. The donor label of this sample is uncertain.

This chain links TRBV3-1 (or the pseudogene TRBV3-2) with TRBJ1-2, with no clear D. The V and J ends lost 0 bases and 7 bases respectively, with 12 bases between them. The germline V gene encodes CDR1 LGHDT and CDR2 YNNKEL (reference sequence). This CDR3 is 14 amino acids long. CDR3: CASSQDNRMVGYTF. CDR3 coding DNA: TGTGCCAGCAGCCAAGATAACAGAATGGTTGGCTACACCTTC.

V usage is TRBV19 and J usage is TRBJ1-1; D is unclear. Trimming took off 7 bases at V and 1 base at J, with 10 bases between the two ends. CDR3 length: 13 residues. Germline assignment: CDR1 LNHDA and CDR2 SQIVND (reference sequence). The DNA of the CDR3 is TGTGCCAGTACCGCAGAACGGAACACTGAAGCTTTCTTT. Encoded protein: CASTAERNTEAFF.

The chain combines TRBV1 with TRBJ2-3; whether TRBD2, the table's D call, matches the DNA was not checked. TRBV1 is shown as a pseudogene. This CDR3 region has 17 residues. The CDR3 loop reads CTSSRKGGGDYTDTQYF. In DNA, the CDR3 is TGCACCAGCAGCCGAAAGGGGGGGGGAGACTATACAGATACGCAGTATTTT.

The V call is TRBV3-1 (or the pseudogene TRBV3-2), the J call TRBJ1-6; D unresolved. The CDR3 extends over 15 amino acids. Trimming removed 0 bases from V and 5 bases from J, with 8 bases in between. Germline V CDR1 and CDR2: LGHDT, YNNKEL (reference sequence). The CDR3 DNA is TGTGCCAGCAGCCAAGATGTGCAGGATAATTCACCCCTCCACTTT. Its translation: CASSQDVQDNSPLHF.

The CDR3 spells CASNRGTNSPLHF. For the CDR3, the DNA is TGTGCCAGTAACAGGGGAACCAATTCACCCCTCCACTTT. The chain combines TRBV2 with TRBJ1-6, with 7 bases identical to TRBD1. V lost 9 bases to trimming and J lost 7 bases; unmatched junction nucleotides: 6. The CDR3 extends over 13 amino acids. Germline V gene data show CDR1 as SNHLY and CDR2 as FYNNEI.

The CDR3: CAALVFRLAGYNEQFF. CDR3 coding DNA: TGTGCGGCCTTGGTCTTCAGACTAGCGGGATACAATGAGCAGTTCTTC. The genes are TRBV2 and TRBJ2-1; 11 bases align to TRBD2. Germline CDR1 SNHLY, CDR2 FYNNEI. This CDR3 has 16 amino acids.

The chain uses TRBV12-3 or TRBV12-4 and TRBJ2-1, with a possible D match to TRBD2 (6 bases). Trimming removed 3 bases at V and 8 bases at J, with 11 bases between. The CDR3 has 13 residues. CDR3 sequence (DNA): TGTGCCAGCAGTTTTGGCAGGGAGGATGAGCAGTTCTTC. This translates into CASSFGREDEQFF.

The rearrangement links TRBV11-2 to TRBJ1-5; 12 bases are a match to TRBD1. Germline V gene lookup returns CDR1 SGHAT and CDR2 FQNNGV. This CDR3 has 17 amino acids. Trimming removed 6 bases from V and 5 bases from J; junction bases left unmatched: 11. The CDR3 spells CASRLNPRDRGHQPQHF. CDR3 bases: TGTGCCAGCAGACTAAACCCCCGGGACAGGGGGCATCAGCCCCAGCATTTT.

V gene TRBV7-6 combines with J gene TRBJ2-1; possibly TRBD2 for D (7 bases). This CDR3 has 19 residues. Germline V gene data show CDR1 as SGHVS and CDR2 as FNYEAQ. With 1 base removed from V and 8 bases from J, the gap between germline ends came to 27 bases. CDR3 sequence (DNA): TGTGCCAGCAGCTTAGGAGTTGCGGGGGATGCAGGGGTAATCGATGAGCAGTTCTTC. This encodes CASSLGVAGDAGVIDEQFF.

The gene calls are TRBV6-5 and TRBJ1-4; unclear D gene. V shed 6 bases and J shed 7 bases, with 15 bases lying between them. CDR3 length: 14 amino acids. Germline V gene data show CDR1 as MNHEY and CDR2 as SVGAGI. CDR3 region: CASRFWEFAEKLFF. CDR3 sequence (DNA): TGTGCCAGCAGATTTTGGGAGTTTGCTGAAAAACTGTTTTTT.

CDR3 residues: CASSIGQGAVGNQPQHF. CDR3 sequence (DNA): TGTGCCAGTAGTATTGGCCAGGGGGCAGTGGGGAATCAGCCCCAGCATTTT. The chain uses TRBV19 and TRBJ1-5; 8 bases map to TRBD1. V shed 3 bases, J shed 4 bases, and the junction held 11 bases outside the gene matches. The CDR3 covers 17 residues. CDR1 and CDR2 (germline): LNHDA, SQIVND (reference sequence).